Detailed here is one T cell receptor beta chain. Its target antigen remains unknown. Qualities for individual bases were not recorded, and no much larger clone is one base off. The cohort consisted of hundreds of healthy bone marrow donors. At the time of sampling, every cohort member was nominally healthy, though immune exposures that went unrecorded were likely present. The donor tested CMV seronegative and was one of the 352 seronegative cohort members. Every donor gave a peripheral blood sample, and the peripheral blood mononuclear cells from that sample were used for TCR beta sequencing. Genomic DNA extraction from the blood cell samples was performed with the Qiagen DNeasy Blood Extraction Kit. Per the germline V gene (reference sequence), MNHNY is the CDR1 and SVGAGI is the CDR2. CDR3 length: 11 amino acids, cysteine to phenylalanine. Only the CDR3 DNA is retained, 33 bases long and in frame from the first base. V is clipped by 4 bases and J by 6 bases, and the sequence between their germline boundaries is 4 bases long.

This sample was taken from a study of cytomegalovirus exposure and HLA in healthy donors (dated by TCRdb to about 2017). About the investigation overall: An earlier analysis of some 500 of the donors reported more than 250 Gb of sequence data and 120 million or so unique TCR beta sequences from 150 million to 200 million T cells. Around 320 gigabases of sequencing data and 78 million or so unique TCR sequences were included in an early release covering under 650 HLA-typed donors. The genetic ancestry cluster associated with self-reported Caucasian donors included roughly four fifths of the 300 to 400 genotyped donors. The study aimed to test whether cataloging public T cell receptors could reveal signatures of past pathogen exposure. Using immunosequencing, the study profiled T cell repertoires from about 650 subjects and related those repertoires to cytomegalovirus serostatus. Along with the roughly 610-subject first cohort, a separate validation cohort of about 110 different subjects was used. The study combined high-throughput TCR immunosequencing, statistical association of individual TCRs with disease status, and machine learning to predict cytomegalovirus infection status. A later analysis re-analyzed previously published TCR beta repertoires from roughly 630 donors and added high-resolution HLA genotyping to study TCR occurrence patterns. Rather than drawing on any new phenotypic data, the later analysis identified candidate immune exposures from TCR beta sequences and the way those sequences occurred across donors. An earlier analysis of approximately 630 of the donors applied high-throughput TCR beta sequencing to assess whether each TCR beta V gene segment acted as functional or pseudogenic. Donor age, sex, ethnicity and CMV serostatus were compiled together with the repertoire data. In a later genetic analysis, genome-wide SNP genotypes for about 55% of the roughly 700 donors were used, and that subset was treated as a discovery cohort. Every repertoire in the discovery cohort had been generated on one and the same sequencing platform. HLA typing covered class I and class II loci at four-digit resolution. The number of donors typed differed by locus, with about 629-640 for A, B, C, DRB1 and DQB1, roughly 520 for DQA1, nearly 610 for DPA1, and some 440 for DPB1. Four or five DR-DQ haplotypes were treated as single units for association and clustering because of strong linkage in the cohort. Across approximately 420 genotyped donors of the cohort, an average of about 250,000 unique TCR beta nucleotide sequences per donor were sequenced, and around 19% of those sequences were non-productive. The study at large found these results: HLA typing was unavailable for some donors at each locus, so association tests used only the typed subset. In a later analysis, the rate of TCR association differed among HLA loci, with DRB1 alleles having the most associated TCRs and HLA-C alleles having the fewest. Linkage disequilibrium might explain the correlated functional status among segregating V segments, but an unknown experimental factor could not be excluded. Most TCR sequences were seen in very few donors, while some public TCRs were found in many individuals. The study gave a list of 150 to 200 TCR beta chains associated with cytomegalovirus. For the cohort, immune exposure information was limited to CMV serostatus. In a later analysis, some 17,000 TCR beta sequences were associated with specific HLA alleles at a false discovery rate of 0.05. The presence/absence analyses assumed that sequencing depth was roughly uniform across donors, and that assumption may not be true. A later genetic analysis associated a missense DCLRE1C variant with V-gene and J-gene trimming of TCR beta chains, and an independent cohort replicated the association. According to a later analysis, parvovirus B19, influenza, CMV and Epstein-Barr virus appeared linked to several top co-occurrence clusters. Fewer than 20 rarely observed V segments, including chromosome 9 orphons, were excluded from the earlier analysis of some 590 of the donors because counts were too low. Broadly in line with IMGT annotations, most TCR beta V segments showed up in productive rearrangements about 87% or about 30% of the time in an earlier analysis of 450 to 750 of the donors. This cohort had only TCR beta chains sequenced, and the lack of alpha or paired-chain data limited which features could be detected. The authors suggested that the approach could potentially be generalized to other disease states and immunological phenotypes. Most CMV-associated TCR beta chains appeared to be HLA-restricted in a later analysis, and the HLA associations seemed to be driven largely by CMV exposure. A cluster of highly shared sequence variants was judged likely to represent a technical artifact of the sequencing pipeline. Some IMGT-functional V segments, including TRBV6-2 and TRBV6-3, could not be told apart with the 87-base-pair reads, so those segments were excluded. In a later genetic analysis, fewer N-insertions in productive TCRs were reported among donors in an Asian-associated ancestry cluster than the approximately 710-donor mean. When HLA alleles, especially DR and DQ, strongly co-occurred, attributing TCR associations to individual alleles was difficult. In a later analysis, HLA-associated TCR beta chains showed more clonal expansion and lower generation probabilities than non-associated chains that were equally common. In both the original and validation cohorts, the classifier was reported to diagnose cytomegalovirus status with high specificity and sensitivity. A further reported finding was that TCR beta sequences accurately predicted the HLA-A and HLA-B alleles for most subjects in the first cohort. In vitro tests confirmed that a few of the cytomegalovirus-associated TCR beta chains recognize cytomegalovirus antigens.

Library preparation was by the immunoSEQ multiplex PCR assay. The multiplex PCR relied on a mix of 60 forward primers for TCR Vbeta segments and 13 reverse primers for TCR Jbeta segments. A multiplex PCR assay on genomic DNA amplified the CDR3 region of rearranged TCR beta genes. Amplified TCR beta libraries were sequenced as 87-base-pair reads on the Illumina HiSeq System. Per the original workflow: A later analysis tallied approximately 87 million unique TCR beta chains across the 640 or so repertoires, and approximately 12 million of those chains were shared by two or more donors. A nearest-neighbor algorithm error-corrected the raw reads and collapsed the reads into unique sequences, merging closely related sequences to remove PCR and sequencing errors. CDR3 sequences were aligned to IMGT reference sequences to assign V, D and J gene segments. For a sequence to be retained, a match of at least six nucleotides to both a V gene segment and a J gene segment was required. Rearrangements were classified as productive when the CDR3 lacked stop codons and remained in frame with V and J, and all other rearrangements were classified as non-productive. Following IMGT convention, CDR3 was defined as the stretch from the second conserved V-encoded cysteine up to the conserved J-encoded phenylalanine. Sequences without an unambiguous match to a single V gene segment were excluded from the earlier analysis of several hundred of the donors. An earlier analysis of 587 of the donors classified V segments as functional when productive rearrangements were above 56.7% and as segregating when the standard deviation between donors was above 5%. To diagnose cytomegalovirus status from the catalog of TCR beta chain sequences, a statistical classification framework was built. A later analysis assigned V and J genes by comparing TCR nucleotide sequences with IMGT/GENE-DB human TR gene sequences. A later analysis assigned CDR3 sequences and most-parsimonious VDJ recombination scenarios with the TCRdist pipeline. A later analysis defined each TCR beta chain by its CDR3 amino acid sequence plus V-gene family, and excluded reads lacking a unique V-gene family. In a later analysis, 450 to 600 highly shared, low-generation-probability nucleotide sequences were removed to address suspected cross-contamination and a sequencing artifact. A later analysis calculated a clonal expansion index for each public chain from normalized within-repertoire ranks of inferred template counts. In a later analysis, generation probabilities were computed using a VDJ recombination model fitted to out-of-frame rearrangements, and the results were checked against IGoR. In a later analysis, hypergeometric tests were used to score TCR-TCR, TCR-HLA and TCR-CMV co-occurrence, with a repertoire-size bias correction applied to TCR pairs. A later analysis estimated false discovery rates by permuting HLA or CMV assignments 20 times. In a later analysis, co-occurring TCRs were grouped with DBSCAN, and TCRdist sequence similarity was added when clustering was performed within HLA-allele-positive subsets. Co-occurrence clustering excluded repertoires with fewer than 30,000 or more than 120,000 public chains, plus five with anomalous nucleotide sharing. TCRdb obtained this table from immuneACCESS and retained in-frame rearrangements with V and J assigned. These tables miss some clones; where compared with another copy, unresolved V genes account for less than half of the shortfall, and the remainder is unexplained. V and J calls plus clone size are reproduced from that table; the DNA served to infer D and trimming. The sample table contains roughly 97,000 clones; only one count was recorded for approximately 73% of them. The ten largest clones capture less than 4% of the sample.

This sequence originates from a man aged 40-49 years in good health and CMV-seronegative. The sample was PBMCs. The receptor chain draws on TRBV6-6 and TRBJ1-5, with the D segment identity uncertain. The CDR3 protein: CASSSGQPQHF. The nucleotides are TGTGCCAGCAGTTCCGGTCAGCCCCAGCATTTT.